Each of the 10 T cell receptor beta chains below was sequenced from the same sample in a study of blood T cell repertoires in COVID-19. Measured with immunoSEQ multiplex PCR; TCRdb has only the in-frame clones, and not every one. Of a few hundred thousand clones in the sample, around three quarters were seen once. The specimen sequenced was peripheral blood. These receptors all come from a woman older than 75 with acute or convalescent COVID-19.

The V call is TRBV3-1 (or the pseudogene TRBV3-2), the J call TRBJ1-1, with 10 positions matching TRBD1. This CDR3 has 14 residues. CDR1 LGHDT and CDR2 YNNKEL come from the germline V gene (reference sequence). V gave up 10 bases and J gave up 1 base; unmatched junction bases: 6. The CDR3 sequence: CATKRQGANTEAFF. CDR3 sequence (DNA): TGTGCCACCAAAAGACAGGGGGCGAACACTGAAGCTTTCTTT.

V and J are TRBV3-1 (or the pseudogene TRBV3-2) and TRBJ1-1; D gene uncertain. V dropped 1 base and J dropped 1 base, with 7 bases sitting between them. The germline V gene encodes CDR1 LGHDT and CDR2 YNNKEL (reference sequence). CDR3 length: 14 residues. The CDR3 protein is CASSQASSNTEAFF. Here the CDR3 DNA reads TGTGCCAGCAGCCAAGCCAGTTCGAACACTGAAGCTTTCTTT.

The V and J genes are TRBV7-9 and TRBJ2-3; 9 bases agree with TRBD2. The V and J ends lost 0 bases and 5 bases, in that order; junction bases with no gene match: 9. This CDR3 has 17 residues. From germline, CDR1 is SEHNR and CDR2 FQNEAQ (reference sequence). The CDR3 DNA sequence: TGTGCCAGCAGCTTAGCTAGCGGGGGTTCCTTGGGAGATACGCAGTATTTT. Translated: CASSLASGGSLGDTQYF.

The chain joins TRBV4-2 to TRBJ1-1, with D possibly matching TRBD1 (6 bases). Germline assignment: CDR1 LGHNA and CDR2 YNFKEQ. The CDR3 is made up of 16 amino acids. V shed 1 base and J shed 1 base, with 13 bases lying between them. The chain's CDR3 is CASSQVARGKNTEAFF. Written as DNA, the CDR3 is TGTGCCAGCAGCCAAGTTGCAAGGGGGAAGAACACTGAAGCTTTCTTT.

This chain links TRBV19 with TRBJ2-5, with D perhaps matching TRBD2 (5 bases). CDR1 LNHDA and CDR2 SQIVND come from the germline V gene (reference sequence). The CDR3 runs to 14 residues. V was clipped by 7 bases and J by 5 bases, with 17 bases between them. CDR3 in amino acids: CASKNSTRAETQYF. CDR3 nucleotides: TGTGCCAGTAAAAATTCGACGAGGGCGGAGACCCAGTACTTC. The whole variable domain, remainder taken from reference TRBV19 and TRBJ2-5, is DGGITQSPKYLFRKEGQNVTLSCEQNLNHDAMYWYRQDPGQGLRLIYYSQIVNDFQKGDIAEGYSVSREKKESFPLTVTSAQKNPTAFYLCASKNSTRAETQYFGPGTRLLVL.

Here the CDR3 reads CASSQGQLGNQPQHF. The CDR3 DNA sequence: TGTGCCAGCAGCCAAGGACAGCTTGGAAATCAGCCCCAGCATTTT. The rearrangement links TRBV6-5 to TRBJ1-5; maybe TRBD1 (6 bases). Per the germline V gene, CDR1 is MNHEY and CDR2 is SVGAGI. The CDR3 consists of 15 residues. The V end was cut by 6 bases, the J end by 4 bases, with 16 bases between.

The chain's CDR3 is CATSRETGRGYGYTF. DNA for the CDR3: TGTGCCACCAGCAGAGAGACAGGGAGAGGGTATGGCTACACCTTC. This chain uses TRBV15 with TRBJ1-2, with 7 bases matching TRBD1. This CDR3 contains 15 residues. Germline values: CDR1 LNHNV, CDR2 YYDKDF (reference sequence). V dropped 0 bases and J dropped 5; count of bases not matched to a gene: 6.

In DNA form, the CDR3 reads TGTGCCAGCAGAACCGACAGTATGAACACTGAAGCTTTCTTT. Translating it yields CASRTDSMNTEAFF. V is TRBV7-9 and J is TRBJ1-1, with D possibly matching TRBD1 (5 bases). The CDR3 has 14 residues. The ends were cut back, 6 bases at V and 0 bases at J, with 11 bases in the middle. The germline V gene encodes CDR1 SEHNR and CDR2 FQNEAQ (reference sequence).

This sequence joins TRBV3-1 (or the pseudogene TRBV3-2) and TRBJ2-1, with TRBD2 identical over 12 bases. The CDR3 contains 16 residues. V trimming: 1 base; J trimming: 10 bases; junction bases outside the gene matches: 8. Germline assignment: CDR1 LGHDT and CDR2 YNNKEL (reference sequence). The DNA of the CDR3 is TGTGCCAGCAGCCAAGGGACTAGCGGGAAGGTAAGGGAGCAGTTCTTC. Translation: CASSQGTSGKVREQFF.

This clone was seen more than once but under ten times. This sequence joins TRBV20-1 and TRBJ2-3; D is unresolved. V lost 7 bases and J 5 bases, leaving 10 bases between the germline ends. CDR1 and CDR2 (germline): DFQATT, SNEGSKA (reference sequence). The CDR3 extends over 11 amino acids. CDR3 amino acids: CSGAWLDTQYF. The DNA of the CDR3 is TGCAGTGGGGCCTGGCTAGATACGCAGTATTTT.